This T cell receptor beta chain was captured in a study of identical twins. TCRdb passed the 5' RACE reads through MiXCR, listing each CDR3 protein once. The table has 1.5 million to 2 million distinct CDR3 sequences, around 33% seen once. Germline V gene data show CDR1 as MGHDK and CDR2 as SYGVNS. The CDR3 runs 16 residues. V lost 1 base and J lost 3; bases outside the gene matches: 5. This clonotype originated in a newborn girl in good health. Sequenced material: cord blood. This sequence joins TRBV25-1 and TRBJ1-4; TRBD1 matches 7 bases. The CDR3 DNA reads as TGTGCCAGCAGTGAATTCACCGGGACAGCTAATGAAAAACTGTTTTTT. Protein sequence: CASSEFTGTANEKLFF.